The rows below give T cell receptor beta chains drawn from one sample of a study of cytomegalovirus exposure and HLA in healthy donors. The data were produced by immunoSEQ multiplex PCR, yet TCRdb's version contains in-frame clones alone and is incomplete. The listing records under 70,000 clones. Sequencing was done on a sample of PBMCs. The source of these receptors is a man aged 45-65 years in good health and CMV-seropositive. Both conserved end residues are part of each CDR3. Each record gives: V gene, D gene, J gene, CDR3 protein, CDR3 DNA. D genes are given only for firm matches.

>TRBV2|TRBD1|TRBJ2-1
CASISQGQANEQFF
TGTGCCAGCATCTCCCAGGGACAGGCAAATGAGCAGTTCTTC
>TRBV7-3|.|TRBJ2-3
CASSLTRDGSADTQYF
TGTGCCAGCAGCTTAACAAGAGACGGGAGCGCAGATACGCAGTATTTT
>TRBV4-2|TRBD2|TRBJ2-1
CASSHPTSGFTNEQFF
TGTGCCAGCAGCCACCCGACTAGCGGGTTTACGAATGAGCAGTTCTTC
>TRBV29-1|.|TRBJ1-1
CSAWAHTQNTEAFF
TGCAGCGCTTGGGCCCATACCCAGAACACTGAAGCTTTCTTT
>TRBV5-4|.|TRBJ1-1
CASSLGRNTEAFF
TGTGCCAGCAGCTTGGGTCGGAACACTGAAGCTTTCTTT
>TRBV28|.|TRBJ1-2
CASSPVGARDYGYTF
TGTGCCAGCAGCCCCGTGGGGGCGCGGGACTATGGCTACACCTTC
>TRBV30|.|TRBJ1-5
CAWSVGGFGNQPQHF
TGCGCCTGGAGTGTGGGGGGGTTTGGCAATCAGCCCCAGCATTTT
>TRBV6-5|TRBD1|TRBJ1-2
CASSSLTGGVGYGYTF
TGTGCCAGCAGTTCTCTAACAGGGGGGGTAGGCTATGGCTACACCTTC
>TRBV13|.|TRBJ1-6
CASSNRVPSYNSPLHF
TGTGCCAGCAGCAACAGGGTTCCCTCCTATAATTCACCCCTCCACTTT
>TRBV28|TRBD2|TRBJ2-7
CASSFVLGTTSSEQYF
TGTGCCAGCAGTTTCGTCCTTGGGACTACCTCTTCTGAGCAGTACTTC
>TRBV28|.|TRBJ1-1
CASSLPPLQAFF
TGTGCCAGCAGCCTCCCTCCGCTTCAGGCTTTCTTT
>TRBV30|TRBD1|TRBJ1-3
CAWNLQGISGNTIYF
TGTGCCTGGAACCTACAGGGGATCTCTGGAAACACCATATATTTT
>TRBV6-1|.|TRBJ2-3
CASTRTGSRTDTQYF
TGTGCCAGCACCCGAACAGGGTCAAGGACAGATACGCAGTATTTT
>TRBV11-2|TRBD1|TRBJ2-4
CASSVEGGFQNIQYF
TGTGCCAGCAGCGTCGAAGGGGGCTTTCAAAACATTCAGTACTTC
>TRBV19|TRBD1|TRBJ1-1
CASSRTGANTEAFF
TGTGCCAGTAGTAGGACAGGAGCTAACACTGAAGCTTTCTTT
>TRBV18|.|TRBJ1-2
CASSPVSGEGYGYTF
TGTGCCAGCTCACCAGTTTCGGGAGAGGGATATGGCTACACCTTC
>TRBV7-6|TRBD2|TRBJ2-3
CASSSGLAGTDTQYF
TGTGCCAGCAGCTCCGGACTAGCGGGGACAGATACGCAGTATTTT
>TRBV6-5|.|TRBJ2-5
CASSYSDGGETQYF
TGTGCCAGCAGTTACTCGGACGGAGGAGAGACCCAGTACTTC
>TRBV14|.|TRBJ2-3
CASSLSGISEDTQYF
TGTGCCAGCAGCCTCTCCGGGATTTCGGAGGATACGCAGTATTTT
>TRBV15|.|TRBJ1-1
CATSTGLRQGTEAFF
TGTGCCACCAGCACAGGGTTGAGGCAAGGGACTGAAGCTTTCTTT
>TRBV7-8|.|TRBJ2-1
CASSLVGSGSNEQFF
TGTGCCAGCAGCTTAGTAGGGTCAGGGTCCAATGAGCAGTTCTTC
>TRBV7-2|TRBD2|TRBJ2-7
CASSLPTSGPTAYEQYF
TGTGCCAGCAGCTTACCGACTAGCGGGCCGACCGCCTACGAGCAGTACTTC
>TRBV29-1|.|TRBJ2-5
CSVTPGIGETQYF
TGCAGCGTCACCCCAGGGATTGGAGAGACCCAGTACTTC
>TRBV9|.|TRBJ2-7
CASSVMGQETSYEQYF
TGTGCCAGCAGCGTAATGGGGCAGGAGACTTCCTACGAGCAGTACTTC
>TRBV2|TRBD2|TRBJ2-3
CASRRLASLTDTQYF
TGTGCCAGCAGGCGACTAGCTTCCCTCACAGATACGCAGTATTTT
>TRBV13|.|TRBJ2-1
CASESSDNEQFF
TGTGCCAGCGAGAGCTCCGACAATGAGCAGTTCTTC
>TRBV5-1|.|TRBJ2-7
CASSLTSAAAYEQYF
TGCGCCAGCAGCTTGACCAGCGCGGCAGCCTACGAGCAGTACTTC
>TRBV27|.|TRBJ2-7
CASSLYGPDYEQYF
TGTGCCAGCAGTTTATATGGGCCGGACTACGAGCAGTACTTC
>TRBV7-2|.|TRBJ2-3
CASSVVAGFGTDTQYF
TGTGCCAGCAGCGTAGTGGCGGGATTCGGCACAGATACGCAGTATTTT
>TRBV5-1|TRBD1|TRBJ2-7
CASSLGQGVAYEQYF
TGCGCCAGCAGCTTAGGACAGGGCGTCGCCTACGAGCAGTACTTC
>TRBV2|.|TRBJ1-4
CASSPNGLGAEKLFF
TGTGCCAGCAGCCCAAACGGGTTAGGGGCGGAAAAACTGTTTTTT
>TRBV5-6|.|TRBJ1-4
CASSLGLGSEKLFF
TGTGCCAGCAGCTTAGGGCTTGGGAGTGAAAAACTGTTTTTT
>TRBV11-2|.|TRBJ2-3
CASSFSSGTDTQYF
TGTGCCAGCAGCTTTAGTAGCGGCACAGATACGCAGTATTTT
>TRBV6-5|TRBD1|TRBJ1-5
CASSWGTGGLQPQHF
TGTGCCAGCAGTTGGGGGACAGGGGGTCTTCAGCCCCAGCATTTT
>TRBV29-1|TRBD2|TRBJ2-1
CSVVGLADSYNEQFF
TGCAGCGTTGTAGGACTAGCGGATTCCTACAATGAGCAGTTCTTC
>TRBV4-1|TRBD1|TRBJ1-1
CASSQDPGQGFEAFF
TGCGCCAGCAGCCAAGACCCGGGACAGGGGTTTGAAGCTTTCTTT
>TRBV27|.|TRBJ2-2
CASSFGQVNTGELFF
TGTGCCAGCTCCTTTGGGCAGGTGAACACCGGGGAGCTGTTTTTT
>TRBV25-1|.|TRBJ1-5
CASSGLPWTSPNQPQHF
TGTGCCAGCAGTGGCCTCCCCTGGACTAGTCCTAATCAGCCCCAGCATTTT
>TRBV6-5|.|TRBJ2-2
CASSYFPTGGELFF
TGTGCCAGCAGTTACTTCCCGACTGGCGGGGAGCTGTTTTTT
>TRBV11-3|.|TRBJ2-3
CASSPNPTDTQYF
TGTGCCAGCAGCCCTAACCCCACAGATACGCAGTATTTT
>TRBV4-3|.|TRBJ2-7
CASSRGELVSYEQYF
TGCGCCAGCAGCCGGGGGGAGCTCGTCTCCTACGAGCAGTACTTC
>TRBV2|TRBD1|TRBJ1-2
CASSAQGMDYGYTF
TGTGCCAGCAGTGCACAGGGGATGGACTATGGCTACACCTTC
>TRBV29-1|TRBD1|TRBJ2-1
CSEGPGTGKNEQFF
TGCAGCGAGGGGCCCGGGACAGGGAAGAATGAGCAGTTCTTC
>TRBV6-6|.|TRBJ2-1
CASSYGDFIGNEQFF
TGTGCCAGCAGTTACGGGGACTTTATCGGGAACGAGCAGTTCTTC
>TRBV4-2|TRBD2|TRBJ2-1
CASSQDPGGGPRLF
TGTGCCAGCAGCCAGGACCCCGGGGGGGGGCCTAGACTCTTC
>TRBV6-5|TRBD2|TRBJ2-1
CASSYLRLAGDEQFF
TGTGCCAGCAGTTACTTGAGACTAGCGGGAGATGAGCAGTTCTTC
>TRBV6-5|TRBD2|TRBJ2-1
CASSYSSGYYNEQFF
TGTGCCAGCAGTTACTCTAGCGGGTATTACAATGAGCAGTTCTTC
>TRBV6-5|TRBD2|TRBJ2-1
CASSYGGGRAYNEQFF
TGTGCCAGCAGTTATGGGGGCGGGAGGGCCTACAATGAGCAGTTCTTC
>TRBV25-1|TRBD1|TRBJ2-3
CASSLRTGTTDTQYF
TGTGCCAGCAGTCTACGGACAGGGACGACAGATACGCAGTATTTT
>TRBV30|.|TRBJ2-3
CAGGTRGPITDTQYF
TGTGCCGGGGGCACTAGGGGTCCGATCACAGATACGCAGTATTTT
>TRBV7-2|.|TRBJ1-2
CASSLNGGLNYGYTF
TGTGCCAGCAGCTTAAATGGCGGACTTAACTATGGCTACACCTTC
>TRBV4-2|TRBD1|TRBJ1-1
CASSHLFRGQGLNTEAFF
TGTGCCAGCAGCCACCTCTTCCGAGGACAGGGCCTTAACACTGAAGCTTTCTTT
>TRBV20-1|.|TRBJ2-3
CSVRGTQYF
TGCAGTGTAAGGGGAACGCAGTATTTT
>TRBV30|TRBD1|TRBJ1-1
CAWSVPPRQGKAFF
TGTGCCTGGAGTGTACCCCCCAGACAGGGAAAAGCTTTCTTT